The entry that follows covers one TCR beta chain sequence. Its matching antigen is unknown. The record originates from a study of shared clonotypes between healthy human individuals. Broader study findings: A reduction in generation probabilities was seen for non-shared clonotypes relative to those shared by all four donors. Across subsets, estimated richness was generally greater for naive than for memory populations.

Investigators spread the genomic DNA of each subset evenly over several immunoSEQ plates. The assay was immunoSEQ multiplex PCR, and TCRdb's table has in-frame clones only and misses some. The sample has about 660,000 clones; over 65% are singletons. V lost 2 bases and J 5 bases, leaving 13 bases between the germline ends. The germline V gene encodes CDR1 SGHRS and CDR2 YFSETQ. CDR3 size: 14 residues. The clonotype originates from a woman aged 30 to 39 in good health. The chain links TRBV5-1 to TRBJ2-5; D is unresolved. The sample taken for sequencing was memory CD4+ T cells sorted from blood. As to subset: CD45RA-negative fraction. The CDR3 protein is CASSFNRDFETQYF. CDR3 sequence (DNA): TGCGCCAGCAGCTTTAACCGCGACTTCGAGACCCAGTACTTC.